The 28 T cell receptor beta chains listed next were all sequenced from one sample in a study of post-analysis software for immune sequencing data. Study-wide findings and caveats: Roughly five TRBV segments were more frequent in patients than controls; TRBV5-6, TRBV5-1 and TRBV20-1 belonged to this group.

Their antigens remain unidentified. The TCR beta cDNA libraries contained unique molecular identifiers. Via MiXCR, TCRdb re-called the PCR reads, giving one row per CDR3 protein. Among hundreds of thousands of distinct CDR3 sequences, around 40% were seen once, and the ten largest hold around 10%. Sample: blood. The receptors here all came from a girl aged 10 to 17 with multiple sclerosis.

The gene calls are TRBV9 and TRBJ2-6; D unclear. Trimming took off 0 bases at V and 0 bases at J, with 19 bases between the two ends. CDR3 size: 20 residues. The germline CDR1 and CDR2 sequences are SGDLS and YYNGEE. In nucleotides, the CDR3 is TGTGCCAGCAGCGTAGCTACTGGCATCGGGCCTTTCTCTGGGGCCAACGTCCTGACTTTC. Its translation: CASSVATGIGPFSGANVLTF.

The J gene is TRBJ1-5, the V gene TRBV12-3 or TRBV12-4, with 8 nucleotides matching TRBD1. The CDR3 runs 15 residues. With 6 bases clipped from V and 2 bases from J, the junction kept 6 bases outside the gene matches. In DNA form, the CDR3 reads TGTGCCAGCAGCCGGACAGGGTTTGGCAATCAGCCCCAGCATTTT. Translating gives CASSRTGFGNQPQHF.

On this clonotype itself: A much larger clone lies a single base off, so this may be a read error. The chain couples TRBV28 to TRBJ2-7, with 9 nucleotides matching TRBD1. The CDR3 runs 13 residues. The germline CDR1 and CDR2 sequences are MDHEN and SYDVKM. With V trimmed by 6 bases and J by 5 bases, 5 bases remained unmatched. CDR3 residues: CASRPTGGNEQYV. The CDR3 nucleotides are TGTGCCAGCAGGCCGACAGGGGGAAACGAGCAGTACGTC.

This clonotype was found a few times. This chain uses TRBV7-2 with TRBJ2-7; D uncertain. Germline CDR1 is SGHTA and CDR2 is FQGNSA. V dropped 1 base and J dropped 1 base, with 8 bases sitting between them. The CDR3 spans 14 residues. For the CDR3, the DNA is TGTGCCAGCAGCTTAGGGGTACAATCCTACGAGCAGTACTTC. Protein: CASSLGVQSYEQYF.

The CDR3 region has the DNA TGTGCCAGCAGCTTATTCCAGCGGAGCTCCTACGAGCAGTACTTC. This sequence encodes CASSLFQRSSYEQYF. The chain carries TRBV7-2 and TRBJ2-7, with D perhaps TRBD2 (5 bases). The CDR3 runs 15 residues. V was clipped by 2 bases and J by 0 bases, with 11 bases between them. Germline loops: CDR1 SGHTA, CDR2 FQGNSA.

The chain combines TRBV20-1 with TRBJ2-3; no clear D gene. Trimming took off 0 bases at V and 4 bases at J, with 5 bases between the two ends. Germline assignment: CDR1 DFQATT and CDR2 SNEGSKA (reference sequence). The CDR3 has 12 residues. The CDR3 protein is CSARDHADTQYF. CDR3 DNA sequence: TGCAGTGCTAGAGATCATGCAGATACGCAGTATTTT.

The CDR3 region has the DNA TGTGCCACCAGCAGAGATCGGAGGCCTCGCAATCAGCCCCAGCATTTT. Translated, it gives CATSRDRRPRNQPQHF. The V call is TRBV15, the J call TRBJ1-5; D unclear. V was trimmed by 0 bases and J by 2 bases, leaving 11 bases between them. There are 16 residues in the CDR3. Germline V gene lookup returns CDR1 LNHNV and CDR2 YYDKDF (reference sequence).

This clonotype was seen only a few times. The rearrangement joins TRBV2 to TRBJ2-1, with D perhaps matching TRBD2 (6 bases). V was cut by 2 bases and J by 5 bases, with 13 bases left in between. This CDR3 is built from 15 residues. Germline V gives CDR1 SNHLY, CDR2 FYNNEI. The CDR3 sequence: CASSEKVADDNEQFF. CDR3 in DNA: TGTGCCAGCAGTGAAAAGGTAGCGGACGACAATGAGCAGTTCTTC.

DNA for the CDR3: TGTGCCAGCAGTCGCCGACAGGGGTCCTACGAGCAGTACTTC. Encoded protein: CASSRRQGSYEQYF. The chain combines TRBV12-3 or TRBV12-4 with TRBJ2-7; the match to TRBD1 covers 8 bases. The CDR3 runs 14 residues. V lost 5 bases, J lost 1 base, and 4 bases stayed unmatched.

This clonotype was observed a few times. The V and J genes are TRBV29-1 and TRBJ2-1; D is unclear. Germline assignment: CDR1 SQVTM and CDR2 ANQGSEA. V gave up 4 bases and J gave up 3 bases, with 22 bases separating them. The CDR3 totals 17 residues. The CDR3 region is CSVGGGWLPEDYNEQFF. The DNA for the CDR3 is TGCAGCGTTGGAGGTGGTTGGCTCCCCGAAGACTACAATGAGCAGTTCTTC.

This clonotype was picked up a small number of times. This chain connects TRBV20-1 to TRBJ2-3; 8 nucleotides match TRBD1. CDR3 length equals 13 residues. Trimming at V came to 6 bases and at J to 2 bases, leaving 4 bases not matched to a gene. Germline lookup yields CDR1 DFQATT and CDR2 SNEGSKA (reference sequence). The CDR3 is CSASTGVTDTQYF. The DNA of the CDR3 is TGCAGTGCATCGACAGGGGTCACAGATACGCAGTATTTT.

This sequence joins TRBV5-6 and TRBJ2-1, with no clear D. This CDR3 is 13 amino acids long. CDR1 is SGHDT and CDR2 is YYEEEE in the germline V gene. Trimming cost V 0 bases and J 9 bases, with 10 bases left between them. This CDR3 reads CASSLAWRGEQFF. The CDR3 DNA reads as TGTGCCAGCAGCTTGGCGTGGAGAGGTGAGCAGTTCTTC.

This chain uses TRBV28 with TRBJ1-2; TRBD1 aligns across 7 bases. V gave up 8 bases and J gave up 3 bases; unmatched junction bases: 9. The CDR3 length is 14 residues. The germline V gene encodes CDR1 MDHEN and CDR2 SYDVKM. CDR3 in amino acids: CASSSGTADYGYTF. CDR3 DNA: TGTGCCAGCTCCTCCGGGACAGCGGACTATGGCTACACCTTC.

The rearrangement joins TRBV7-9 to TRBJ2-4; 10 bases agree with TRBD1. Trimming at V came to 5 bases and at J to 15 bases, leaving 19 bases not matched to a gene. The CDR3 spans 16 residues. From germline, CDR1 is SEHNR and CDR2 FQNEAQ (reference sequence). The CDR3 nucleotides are TGTGCCAGCAGCATAGAGGGGCCGACAGGGGGCTACGAGCGGTACTTC. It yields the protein CASSIEGPTGGYERYF.

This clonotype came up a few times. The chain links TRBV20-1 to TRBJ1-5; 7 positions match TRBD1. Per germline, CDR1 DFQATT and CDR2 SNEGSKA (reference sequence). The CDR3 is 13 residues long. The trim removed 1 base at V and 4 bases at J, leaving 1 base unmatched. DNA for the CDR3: TGCAGTGCTAGAGGGGACAGAAATCAGCCCCAGCATTTT. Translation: CSARGDRNQPQHF.

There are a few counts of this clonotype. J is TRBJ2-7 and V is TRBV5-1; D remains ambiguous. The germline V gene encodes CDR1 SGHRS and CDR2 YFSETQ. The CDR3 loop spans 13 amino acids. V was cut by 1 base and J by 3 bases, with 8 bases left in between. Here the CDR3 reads CASSLYNDYEQYF. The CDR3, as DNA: TGCGCCAGCAGCTTGTATAACGACTACGAGCAGTACTTC. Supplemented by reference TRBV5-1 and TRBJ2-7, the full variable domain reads KAGVTQTPRYLIKTRGQQVTLSCSPISGHRSVSWYQQTPGQGLQFLFEYFSETQRNKGNFPGRFSGRQFSNSRSEMNVSTLELGDSALYLCASSLYNDYEQYFGPGTRLTVT.

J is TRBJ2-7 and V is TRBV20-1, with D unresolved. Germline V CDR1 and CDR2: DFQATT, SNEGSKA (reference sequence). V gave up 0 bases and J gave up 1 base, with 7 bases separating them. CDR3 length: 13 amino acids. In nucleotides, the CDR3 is TGCAGTGCTAGAGATCGAGAATCCTACGAGCAGTACTTC. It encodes CSARDRESYEQYF.

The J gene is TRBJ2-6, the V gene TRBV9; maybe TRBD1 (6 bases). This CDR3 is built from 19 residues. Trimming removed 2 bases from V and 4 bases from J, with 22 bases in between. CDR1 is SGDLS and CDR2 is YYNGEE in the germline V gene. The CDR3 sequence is CASSVGVGALDGGANVLTF. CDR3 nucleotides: TGTGCCAGCAGCGTGGGGGTGGGGGCTTTGGATGGAGGGGCCAACGTCCTGACTTTC.

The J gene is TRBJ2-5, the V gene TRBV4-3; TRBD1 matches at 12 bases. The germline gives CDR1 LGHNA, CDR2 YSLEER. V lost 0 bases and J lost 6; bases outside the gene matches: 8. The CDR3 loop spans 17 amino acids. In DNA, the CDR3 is TGCGCCAGCAGCCAAGATGTTGGGACAGGGGGCGAAAAGACCCAGTACTTC. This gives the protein CASSQDVGTGGEKTQYF.

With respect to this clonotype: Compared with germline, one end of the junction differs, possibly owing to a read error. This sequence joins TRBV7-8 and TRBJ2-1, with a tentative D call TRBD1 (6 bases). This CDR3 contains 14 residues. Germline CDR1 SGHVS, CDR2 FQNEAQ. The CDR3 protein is CAGSPTGISSEQFF. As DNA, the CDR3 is TGTGCCGGCAGCCCAACAGGGATTAGTAGTGAGCAGTTCTTC.

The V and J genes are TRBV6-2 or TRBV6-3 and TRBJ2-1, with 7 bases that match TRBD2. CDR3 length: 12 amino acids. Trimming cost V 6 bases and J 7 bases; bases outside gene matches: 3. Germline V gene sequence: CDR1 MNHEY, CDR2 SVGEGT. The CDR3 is CASRGSGNEQFF. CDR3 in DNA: TGTGCCAGCAGGGGTAGCGGGAATGAGCAGTTCTTC.

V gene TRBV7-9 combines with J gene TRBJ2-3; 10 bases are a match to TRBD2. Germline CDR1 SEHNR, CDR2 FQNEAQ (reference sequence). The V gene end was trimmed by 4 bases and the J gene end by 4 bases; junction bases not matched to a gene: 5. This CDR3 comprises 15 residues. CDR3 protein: CASSSTSGTSDTQYF. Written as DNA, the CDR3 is TGTGCCAGCAGCTCAACTAGCGGGACCTCAGATACGCAGTATTTT.

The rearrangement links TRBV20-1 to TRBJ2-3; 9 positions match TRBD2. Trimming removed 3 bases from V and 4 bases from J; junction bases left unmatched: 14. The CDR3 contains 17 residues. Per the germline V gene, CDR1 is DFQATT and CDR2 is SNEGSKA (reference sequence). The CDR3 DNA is TGCAGTGCTAGGTCTGGGGCGGGAGGGCCGGTGGCAGATACGCAGTATTTT. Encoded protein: CSARSGAGGPVADTQYF.

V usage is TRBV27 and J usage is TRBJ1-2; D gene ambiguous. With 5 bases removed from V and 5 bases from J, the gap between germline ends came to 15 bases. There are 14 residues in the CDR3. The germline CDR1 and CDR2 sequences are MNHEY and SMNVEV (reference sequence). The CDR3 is CASSAGRQWYGYTF. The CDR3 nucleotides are TGTGCCAGCAGTGCGGGCAGGCAGTGGTATGGCTACACCTTC.

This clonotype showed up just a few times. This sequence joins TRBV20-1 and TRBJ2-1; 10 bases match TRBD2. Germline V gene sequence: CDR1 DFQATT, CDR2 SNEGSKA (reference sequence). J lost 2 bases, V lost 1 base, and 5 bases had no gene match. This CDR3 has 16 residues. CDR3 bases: TGCAGTGCTAGAGCCTCTAGCGGGAGAACCTACAATGAGCAGTTCTTC. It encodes CSARASSGRTYNEQFF.

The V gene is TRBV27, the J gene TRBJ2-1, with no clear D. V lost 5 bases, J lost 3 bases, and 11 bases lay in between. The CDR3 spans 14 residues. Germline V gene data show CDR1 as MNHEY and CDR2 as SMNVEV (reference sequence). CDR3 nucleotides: TGTGCCAGCAGTACCGGACGGTTCTACAATGAGCAGTTCTTC. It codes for CASSTGRFYNEQFF.

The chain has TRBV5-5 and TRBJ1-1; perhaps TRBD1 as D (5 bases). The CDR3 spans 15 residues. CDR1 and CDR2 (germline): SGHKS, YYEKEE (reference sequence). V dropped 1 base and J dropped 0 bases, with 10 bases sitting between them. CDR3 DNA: TGTGCCAGCAGCTTGAGCATAGGGGTGAACACTGAAGCTTTCTTT. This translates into CASSLSIGVNTEAFF.

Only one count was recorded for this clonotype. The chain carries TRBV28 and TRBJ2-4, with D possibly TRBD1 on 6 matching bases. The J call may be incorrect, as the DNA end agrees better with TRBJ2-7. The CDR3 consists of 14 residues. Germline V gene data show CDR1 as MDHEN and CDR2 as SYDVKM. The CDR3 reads CASSFDDRSYEQYF. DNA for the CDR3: TGTGCCAGCAGTTTCGACGACAGGTCGTACGAGCAGTACTTC.